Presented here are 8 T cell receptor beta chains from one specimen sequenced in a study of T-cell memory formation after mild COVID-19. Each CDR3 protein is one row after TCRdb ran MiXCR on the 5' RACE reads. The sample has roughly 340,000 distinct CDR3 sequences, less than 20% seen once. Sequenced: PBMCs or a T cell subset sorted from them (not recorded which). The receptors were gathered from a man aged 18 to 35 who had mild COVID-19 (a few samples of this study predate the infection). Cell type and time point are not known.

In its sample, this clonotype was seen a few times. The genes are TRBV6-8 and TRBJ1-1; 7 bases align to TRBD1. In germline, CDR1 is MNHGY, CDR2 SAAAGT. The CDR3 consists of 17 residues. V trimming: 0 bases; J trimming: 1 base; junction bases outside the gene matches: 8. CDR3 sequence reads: CASSYSTSEGANTEAFF. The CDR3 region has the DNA TGTGCCAGCAGTTACTCGACGTCCGAGGGGGCGAACACTGAAGCTTTCTTT.

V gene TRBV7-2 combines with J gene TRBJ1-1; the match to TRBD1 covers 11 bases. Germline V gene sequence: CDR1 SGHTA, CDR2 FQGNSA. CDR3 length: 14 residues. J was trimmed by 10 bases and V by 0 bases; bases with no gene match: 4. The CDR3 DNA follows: TGTGCCAGCAGCTTAGCGGACAGGGGGCGGGGAGCTTTCTTT. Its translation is CASSLADRGRGAFF.

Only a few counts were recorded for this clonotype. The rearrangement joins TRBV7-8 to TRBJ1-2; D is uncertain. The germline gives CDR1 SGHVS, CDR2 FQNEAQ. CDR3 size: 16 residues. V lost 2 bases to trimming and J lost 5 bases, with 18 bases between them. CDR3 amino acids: CASSLKRTWEAYGYTF. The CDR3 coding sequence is TGTGCCAGCAGCTTAAAGAGAACCTGGGAAGCATATGGCTACACCTTC.

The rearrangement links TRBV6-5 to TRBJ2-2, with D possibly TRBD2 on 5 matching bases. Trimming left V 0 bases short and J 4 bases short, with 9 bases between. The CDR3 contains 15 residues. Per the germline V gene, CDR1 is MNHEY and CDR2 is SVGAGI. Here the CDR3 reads CASSYSIGVTGELFF. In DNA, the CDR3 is TGTGCCAGCAGTTACTCGATCGGGGTCACCGGGGAGCTGTTTTTT.

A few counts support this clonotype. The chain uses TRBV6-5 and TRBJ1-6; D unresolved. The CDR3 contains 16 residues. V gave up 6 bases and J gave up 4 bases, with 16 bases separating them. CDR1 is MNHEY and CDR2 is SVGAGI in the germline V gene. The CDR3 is CASSSDGGPYNSPLHF. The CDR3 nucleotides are TGTGCCAGCAGCTCGGACGGTGGCCCGTATAATTCACCCCTCCACTTT.

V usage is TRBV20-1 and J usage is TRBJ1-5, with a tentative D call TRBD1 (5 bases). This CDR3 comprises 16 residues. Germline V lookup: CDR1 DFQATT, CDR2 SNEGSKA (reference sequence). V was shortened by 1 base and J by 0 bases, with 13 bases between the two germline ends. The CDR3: CSARGSWDRSNQPQHF. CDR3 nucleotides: TGCAGTGCTAGAGGATCCTGGGACCGTAGCAATCAGCCCCAGCATTTT.

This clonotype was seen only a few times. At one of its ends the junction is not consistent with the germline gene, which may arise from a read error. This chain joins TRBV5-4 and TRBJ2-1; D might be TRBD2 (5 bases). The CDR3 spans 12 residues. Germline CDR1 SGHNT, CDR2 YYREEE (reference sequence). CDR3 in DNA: TGTGCCAGCAGCGAAAGAGCGGCCGAGCCGTTCTTC. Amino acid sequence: CASSERAAEPFF.

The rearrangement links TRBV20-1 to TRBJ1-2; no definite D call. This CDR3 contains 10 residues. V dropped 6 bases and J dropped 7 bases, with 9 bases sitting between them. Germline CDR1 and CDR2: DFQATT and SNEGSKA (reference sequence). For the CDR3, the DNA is TGCAGTGCCCATGAGGGTGGCTACACCTTC. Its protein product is CSAHEGGYTF.